A selection of T cell receptor beta chains follows, all from one sample in a study of T cells after yellow fever vaccination. TCRdb analysed the 5' RACE reads with MiXCR anew, one entry per CDR3 protein. The sample has about 75,000 distinct CDR3 sequences; about 7.2% are singletons. The sequences come from CD8+ T cells sorted from PBMCs, collected 10 to 11 days after the first yellow fever vaccination. The receptors stem from a man between 18 and 35 years old who received the YFV17D yellow fever vaccine. Each CDR3 is given with its conserved first and last residue. D genes are given only for firm matches. Size values are once, few and many counts, or a class for expanded clones, and some rows have none.

d_call | clone_size | j_call | v_call | cdr3_length | cdr3_nt | cdr3_aa
TRBD1 | many | TRBJ2-5 | TRBV10-2 | 13 | TGCGCCAGCAGAGGACAGGGGCAAGAGACCCAGTACTTC | CASRGQGQETQYF
TRBD2 | many | TRBJ2-1 | TRBV7-8 | 15 | TGTGCCAGCAGCTTAGCGACGGGGGGCTACAATGAGCAGTTCTTC | CASSLATGGYNEQFF
NA | NA | TRBJ2-2 | TRBV21-1 | 16 | TGTGTCAGCACCCAATATAGCGGGGCGAACACCGGGGAGCTGTTTTTT | CVSTQYSGANTGELFF
NA | many | TRBJ2-7 | TRBV11-2 | 13 | TGTGCCAGCAGCTTACAGGGTACCTACGAGCAGTACTTC | CASSLQGTYEQYF
NA | many | TRBJ1-5 | TRBV12-3/TRBV12-4 | 14 | TGTGCCAGCAGTTTGTTGCAGGGAAATCAGCCCCAGCATTTT | CASSLLQGNQPQHF
NA | many | TRBJ1-5 | TRBV24-1 | 12 | TGTGCCACTTCGGCCAGGGGTCAGCCCCAGCATTTT | CATSARGQPQHF
NA | few | TRBJ2-6 | TRBV9 | 17 | TGTGCCAGCAGCCCCCTCGCCATGCCTGCCGGGGCCAACGTCCTGACTTTC | CASSPLAMPAGANVLTF
TRBD1 | NA | TRBJ2-5 | TRBV28 | 15 | TGTGCCAGCAGTGCAAGGGACAGGGGGCAGGAGACCCAGTACTTC | CASSARDRGQETQYF
TRBD1 | NA | TRBJ2-3 | TRBV9 | 20 | TGTGCCAGCAGCGTAGTCCCCCTCGCACCCGGGACAGGCGGGACAGATACGCAGTATTTT | CASSVVPLAPGTGGTDTQYF
NA | many | TRBJ2-1 | TRBV6-2/TRBV6-3 | 13 | TGTGCCAGCAGTTACGCGCAAAGGTATGAGCAGTTCTTC | CASSYAQRYEQFF
NA | many | TRBJ2-3 | TRBV24-1 | 14 | TGTGCCACCAGTGGCGCGAGCGGCACAGATACGCAGTATTTT | CATSGASGTDTQYF
NA | many | TRBJ2-2 | TRBV5-1 | 15 | TGCGCCAGCAGACCCAGGACGGACCTCACCGGGGAGCTGTTTTTT | CASRPRTDLTGELFF
NA | many | TRBJ2-3 | TRBV6-6 | 13 | TGTGCCAGCAAGGGGCAGGGCTCAGATACGCAGTATTTT | CASKGQGSDTQYF
TRBD1 | many | TRBJ1-2 | TRBV6-5 | 15 | TGTGCCAGCAGTTATTCCCGACAGGGAGCAGGTGGCTACACCTTC | CASSYSRQGAGGYTF
TRBD2 | many | TRBJ2-3 | TRBV12-3/TRBV12-4 | 15 | TGTGCCAGCAGTTTGGCTAGCGGGGGATCAGATACGCAGTATTTT | CASSLASGGSDTQYF
NA | NA | TRBJ2-7 | TRBV5-4 | 14 | TGTGCCAGCAGCTTTGGCAGGGGGAGGTACGAGCAGTACTTC | CASSFGRGRYEQYF
NA | NA | TRBJ2-5 | TRBV5-1 | 12 | TGCGCCAGCTCCGGGACTTCAGAGACCCAGTACTTC | CASSGTSETQYF
NA | many | TRBJ2-1 | TRBV4-3 | 16 | TGCGCCAGCAGCCAAGAGGTCGGGGTAAGATACAATGAGCAGTTCTTC | CASSQEVGVRYNEQFF
TRBD1 | NA | TRBJ2-4 | TRBV5-1 | 16 | TGCGCCAGCAGAGGCGACAGGGGGGGAGCCAAAAACATTCAGTACTTC | CASRGDRGGAKNIQYF
NA | few | TRBJ2-1 | TRBV7-2 | 17 | TGTGCCAGCAACTCCGGGACCCTCAAGGCGGGTTACAATGAGCAGTTCTTC | CASNSGTLKAGYNEQFF
TRBD1 | few | TRBJ1-2 | TRBV5-6 | 16 | TGTGCCAGCAGCACCTCTGTGGGACAGAGGAACTATGGCTACACCTTC | CASSTSVGQRNYGYTF
TRBD1 | many | TRBJ2-2 | TRBV12-3/TRBV12-4 | 16 | TGTGCCAGCAGTTCGACAGGGGGCGCGAACACCGGGGAGCTGTTTTTT | CASSSTGGANTGELFF
NA | few | TRBJ1-2 | TRBV4-3 | 15 | TGCGCCAGCAGCCAAGAGAAGGGGCAGAACTATGGCTACACCTTC | CASSQEKGQNYGYTF
TRBD2 | few | TRBJ2-1 | TRBV12-3/TRBV12-4 | 15 | TGTGCCAGCAGTTTACAGACTAGCATGTACAATGAGCAGTTCTTC | CASSLQTSMYNEQFF
NA | many | TRBJ2-3 | TRBV7-8 | 15 | TGTGCCAGCAGCTTACTCCGGGGTGCGACAGATACGCAGTATTTT | CASSLLRGATDTQYF
NA | few | TRBJ2-3 | TRBV5-1 | 16 | TGCGCCAGCAGCCTGGGCTACAGCCCGTTCACAGATACGCAGTATTTT | CASSLGYSPFTDTQYF
TRBD1 | few | TRBJ2-2 | TRBV6-5 | 17 | TGTGCCAGCAGTTACTCGGGGGACAGGGTGGACACCGGGGAGCTGTTTTTT | CASSYSGDRVDTGELFF
TRBD2 | many | TRBJ2-3 | TRBV29-1 | 19 | TGCAGCGTTGAAGATCCGCGGACTAGCGGGGGGGCCCGCACAGATACGCAGTATTTT | CSVEDPRTSGGARTDTQYF
NA | few | TRBJ2-3 | TRBV10-3 | 14 | TGTGCCATCAGACAGGCCCCAGGGGAAGATACGCAGTATTTT | CAIRQAPGEDTQYF
NA | few | TRBJ1-1 | TRBV6-5 | 15 | TGTGCCAGCAGTTACTCGAGAAGGGGGAACACTGAAGCTTTCTTT | CASSYSRRGNTEAFF
TRBD1 | many | TRBJ2-7 | TRBV10-3 | 15 | TGTGCCATCGGGATGACCGGGACAGAGAACTACGAGCAGTACTTC | CAIGMTGTENYEQYF
NA | many | TRBJ1-5 | TRBV27 | 13 | TGTGCCAGCAGTTTGAGAGAGAATCAGCCCCAGCATTTT | CASSLRENQPQHF
NA | NA | TRBJ2-3 | TRBV7-8 | 13 | TGTGCCAGCAGCACACTATACACAGATACGCAGTATTTT | CASSTLYTDTQYF
NA | few | TRBJ2-5 | TRBV7-6 | 13 | TGTGCCAGCAGCCCTCGGACAGAGGAGACCCAGTACTTC | CASSPRTEETQYF
NA | many | TRBJ2-5 | TRBV6-1 | 13 | TGTGCCAGCAGGCTAATAGAGGGAGAGACCCAGTACTTC | CASRLIEGETQYF